The clone carrying this T cell receptor (beta chain) was counted only a few times. Its antigen is unknown. Every diagnosis used clinical symptoms, serum thyroxine and TRAb, thyroid ultrasound and orbital computed tomography. Amplification targeted TCR beta CDR3 regions from RNA transcripts. The HTBI primer set was used in a first-round RT-PCR of the TCR CDR3. TCRdb passed the multiplex PCR reads through MiXCR, listing each CDR3 protein once. The sample shows fewer than 400,000 distinct CDR3 sequences, 15% to 19% of them seen only once. The data were taken from a study of T cells in Graves' hyperthyroidism and ophthalmopathy. Overall study results and limits: It was a median around seven months before onset that the model predicted ophthalmopathy. In the blood, most expanded thyroid clonotypes above 0.001 appeared as well.

Germline CDR1 reads SGHVT; CDR2 reads SQSDAQ. V dropped 5 bases and J dropped 6 bases, with 14 bases sitting between them. The CDR3 is 13 residues long. This clonotype was sampled from a woman aged 18-29 years with Graves' hyperthyroidism that later progressed to Graves' ophthalmopathy. Sequenced sample: blood. The rearrangement joins TRBV7-4 to TRBJ2-7; D not certain. CDR3 nucleotide sequence: TGTGCCAGCAGCAATCTCGTCAATTCCGAGCAGTACTTC. Encoded protein: CASSNLVNSEQYF.